These 20 T cell receptor beta chains came from one sample sequenced in a study of CD8 T cells in ankylosing spondylitis. One entry per CDR3 protein results from TCRdb running MiXCR on the 5' RACE reads. The sample lists approximately 250,000 distinct CDR3 sequences; more than 9% were seen once. The sequenced material came from blood, either unsorted or a sorted T cell fraction (not recorded which). The receptors originated from a male donor with ankylosing spondylitis or in good health (not recorded which).

This clonotype was recorded many times. The CDR3 sequence is CASSQTPEPNTEAFF. The CDR3 DNA reads as TGTGCCAGCAGCCAAACCCCGGAACCGAACACTGAAGCTTTCTTT. This chain joins TRBV14 and TRBJ1-1; D gene uncertain. Germline V CDR1 and CDR2: SGHDN, FVKESK. The length of the CDR3 is 15 residues. V was trimmed by 2 bases and J by 1 base, leaving 11 bases between them.

The sample holds many counts of this clonotype. J is TRBJ2-3 and V is TRBV21-1; the listed D gene, TRBD1, was not tested against the DNA. TRBV21-1 is an annotated pseudogene. The CDR3 has 18 amino acids. The chain's CDR3 is CASSRIVPKGSLTDTQYF. For the CDR3, the DNA is TGTGCCAGCAGCAGAATCGTACCAAAGGGGTCCCTCACAGATACGCAGTATTTT.

This clonotype was seen many times. CDR3: CASSSPRGAGIPEAFF. The DNA for the CDR3 is TGTGCCAGCAGTTCTCCCCGGGGGGCTGGCATCCCTGAAGCTTTCTTT. This rearrangement joins TRBV28 to TRBJ1-1; the D gene is possibly TRBD1 (6 bases). The germline V gene encodes CDR1 MDHEN and CDR2 SYDVKM. V was clipped by 4 bases and J by 6 bases, with 21 bases between them. The CDR3 length is 16 residues.

This clonotype was picked up a small number of times. The chain joins TRBV7-2 to TRBJ2-3; TRBD1 agrees at 7 bases. The V gene end was trimmed by 6 bases and the J gene end by 7 bases; junction bases not matched to a gene: 16. The CDR3 loop spans 16 amino acids. The germline CDR1 and CDR2 sequences are SGHTA and FQGNSA. This CDR3 is CASSSRDRLISNTQYF. The DNA of the CDR3 is TGTGCCAGCAGTTCCCGGGACAGACTTATTTCAAATACGCAGTATTTT.

This clonotype was picked up many times. The chain is built from TRBV7-9 and TRBJ2-7, with D possibly matching TRBD2 (5 bases). The CDR3 consists of 13 residues. Germline assignment: CDR1 SEHNR and CDR2 FQNEAQ (reference sequence). Trimming took 10 bases from V and 1 from J, leaving 14 bases between them. CDR3 bases: TGTGCCACCACCGCGGCGGGTTCCTACGAGCAGTACTTC. It specifies CATTAAGSYEQYF.

The sample holds many counts of this clonotype. CDR3 DNA: TGCGCCAGCACCAGAAGGGCGTCAGGCACCACGAACACTGAAGCTTTCTTT. Protein sequence: CASTRRASGTTNTEAFF. The chain employs TRBV10-2 and TRBJ1-1; no reliable D call. The germline V gene encodes CDR1 WSHSY and CDR2 SAAADI. V shed 7 bases and J shed 1 base, with 22 bases lying between them. There are 17 residues in the CDR3.

This clonotype was detected many times. The chain carries TRBV6-1 and TRBJ1-3, with D possibly TRBD1 on 6 matching bases. The V gene's germline CDR1 is MNHNS and CDR2 SASEGT. This CDR3 has 15 amino acids. V was cut by 6 bases and J by 4 bases, with 16 bases left in between. CDR3 DNA: TGTGCCAGCAGGTCCTTCGACAGGCCGGGAAACACCATATATTTT. Its protein product is CASRSFDRPGNTIYF.

This clonotype was recorded a few times. The chain has TRBV2 and TRBJ2-3; 13 nucleotides align to TRBD2. Per the germline V gene, CDR1 is SNHLY and CDR2 is FYNNEI. Unmatched junction bases numbered 8, after V lost 5 bases and J lost 0 bases. The length of the CDR3 is 18 residues. CDR3 coding DNA: TGTGCCAGCAGTCGGACTAGCGGGGGCCCTACTAGCACAGATACGCAGTATTTT. The encoded protein is CASSRTSGGPTSTDTQYF.

This clonotype was observed a few times. The chain joins TRBV3-1 to TRBJ2-2; D not certain. V was pared by 7 bases and J by 7 bases, with 7 bases between. Looked up from germline, CDR1 is LGHDT and CDR2 is YNNKEL (reference sequence). This CDR3 is 11 amino acids long. CDR3 sequence reads: CASNYGGELFF. The CDR3 DNA sequence: TGTGCCAGCAACTATGGCGGGGAGCTGTTTTTT.

This clonotype was recorded at least ten times. The chain carries TRBV12-3 or TRBV12-4 and TRBJ1-2; TRBD1 is a possible D gene (5 bases). The V and J ends lost 5 bases and 2 bases respectively, with 6 bases between them. The CDR3 spans 12 residues. Here the CDR3 DNA reads TGTGCCAGCAGTCCAGGGAACTATGGCTACACCTTC. This sequence encodes CASSPGNYGYTF.

This clonotype was counted between two and nine times. This chain joins TRBV11-2 and TRBJ2-5; no clear D gene. Germline V gene lookup returns CDR1 SGHAT and CDR2 FQNNGV. CDR3 length equals 15 residues. Trimming took off 0 bases at V and 4 bases at J, with 12 bases between the two ends. Written as DNA, the CDR3 is TGTGCCAGCAGCTTAGATCCCCAGATTGGAGAGACCCAGTACTTC. Translation gives CASSLDPQIGETQYF.

This clonotype turned up a few times. This rearrangement joins TRBV4-1 to TRBJ2-3; D remains ambiguous. CDR3 length: 15 residues. The V end was cut by 0 bases, the J end by 0 bases, with 7 bases between. Germline CDR1 is MGHRA and CDR2 is YSYEKL. The CDR3 loop is CASSQDSRSTDTQYF. The CDR3, as DNA: TGCGCCAGCAGCCAAGATAGCAGGAGCACAGATACGCAGTATTTT.

The sample holds many counts of this clonotype. The rearrangement joins TRBV20-1 to TRBJ2-3; TRBD1 might be the D (5 bases). Deletions cut 3 bases from V and 0 bases from J, with 10 bases between. Germline CDR1 reads DFQATT; CDR2 reads SNEGSKA (reference sequence). The CDR3 extends over 14 amino acids. The CDR3 DNA sequence: TGCAGTGCTAGTGGGGCAGCTAGCACAGATACGCAGTATTTT. As protein: CSASGAASTDTQYF.

The sample holds many counts of this clonotype. The chain has TRBV20-1 and TRBJ1-5; D possibly corresponds to TRBD1 (6 bases). Germline CDR1 is DFQATT and CDR2 is SNEGSKA (reference sequence). The CDR3 has 12 amino acids. The ends were cut back, 6 bases at V and 5 bases at J, with 11 bases in the middle. DNA of the CDR3: TGCAGTGCCTCCAGGGGTGATCAGCCCCAGCATTTT. Encoded protein: CSASRGDQPQHF.

This clonotype was seen at least ten times. V is TRBV7-9 and J is TRBJ1-1, with D possibly TRBD1 on 6 matching bases. CDR1 is SEHNR, CDR2 FQNEAQ, per germline (reference sequence). V lost 5 bases and J lost 5, with 18 bases in between. The CDR3 contains 15 residues. The CDR3 nucleotides are TGTGCCAGCAGCATGATACAGGGCCCCTTGACTGAAGCTTTCTTT. Protein sequence: CASSMIQGPLTEAFF.

In this sample, this clonotype turned up many times. The chain has TRBV6-6 and TRBJ1-1, with TRBD1 as a possible D gene (6 bases). V was clipped by 8 bases and J by 1 base, with 11 bases between them. CDR1 is MNHNY, CDR2 SVGAGI, per germline (reference sequence). The CDR3 is made up of 13 amino acids. For the CDR3, the DNA is TGTGCCAGCGGGGGCAGCTCGAACACTGAAGCTTTCTTT. Amino acids: CASGGSSNTEAFF.

This sequence joins TRBV6-2 or TRBV6-3 and TRBJ1-1, with D perhaps matching TRBD1 (6 bases). Between the trimmed V and J ends, which lost 8 bases and 0 bases, there was a span of 10 bases. This CDR3 contains 13 residues. Germline-derived CDR1 and CDR2 are MNHEY and SVGEGT. CDR3: CASDRGMNTEAFF. DNA for the CDR3: TGTGCCAGCGATAGGGGGATGAACACTGAAGCTTTCTTT.

Only a few counts were recorded for this clonotype. The rearrangement joins TRBV30 to TRBJ1-1; D possibly corresponds to TRBD1 (5 bases). Trimming removed 0 bases at V and 1 base at J, with 18 bases between. Per the germline V gene, CDR1 is GTSNPN and CDR2 is SVGIG (reference sequence). This CDR3 has 17 amino acids. CDR3 loop: CAWSVKRWQGKNTEAFF. Written as DNA, the CDR3 is TGTGCCTGGAGTGTAAAGAGGTGGCAGGGAAAGAACACTGAAGCTTTCTTT.

This clonotype was seen more than once but under ten times. The rearrangement joins TRBV10-3 to TRBJ2-5; 8 bases are shared with TRBD1. CDR1 and CDR2 (germline): ENHRY, SYGVKD. This CDR3 contains 14 residues. Unmatched junction bases numbered 5, after V lost 6 bases and J lost 2 bases. In nucleotides, the CDR3 is TGTGCCATCAGCGACAGGGGCATTCAAGAGACCCAGTACTTC. Amino acid sequence: CAISDRGIQETQYF.

This clonotype showed up many times. The chain uses TRBV19 and TRBJ2-2; D ambiguous. The germline V gene has CDR1 LNHDA and CDR2 SQIVND (reference sequence). This CDR3 contains 14 residues. Trimming pared 7 bases from V and 0 bases from J, leaving 9 bases between. The CDR3 coding sequence is TGTGCCAGTACGATCATAGCGAACACCGGGGAGCTGTTTTTT. It encodes CASTIIANTGELFF. The variable domain in full, with the rest retrieved from reference TRBV19 and TRBJ2-2, is DGGITQSPKYLFRKEGQNVTLSCEQNLNHDAMYWYRQDPGQGLRLIYYSQIVNDFQKGDIAEGYSVSREKKESFPLTVTSAQKNPTAFYLCASTIIANTGELFFGEGSRLTVL.